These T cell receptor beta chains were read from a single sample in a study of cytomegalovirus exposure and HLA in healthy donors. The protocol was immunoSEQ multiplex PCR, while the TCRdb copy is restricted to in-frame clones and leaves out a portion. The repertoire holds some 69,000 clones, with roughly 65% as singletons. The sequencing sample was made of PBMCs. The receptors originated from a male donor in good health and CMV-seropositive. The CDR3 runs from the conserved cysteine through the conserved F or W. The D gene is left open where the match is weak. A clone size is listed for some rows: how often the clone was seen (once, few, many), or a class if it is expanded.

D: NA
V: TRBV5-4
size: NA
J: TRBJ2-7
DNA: TGTGCCAGCAGCAGCCAACGCGGCAGCTACGAGCAGTACTTC
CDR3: CASSSQRGSYEQYF

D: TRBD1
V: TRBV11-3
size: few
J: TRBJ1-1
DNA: TGTGCCAGCAGCCCAACCGGGACAGCGAACACTGAAGCTTTCTTT
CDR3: CASSPTGTANTEAFF

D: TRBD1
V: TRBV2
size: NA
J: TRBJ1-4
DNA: TGTGCCAGCAGTGACAGGGGGCGAGAAAAACTGTTTTTT
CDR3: CASSDRGREKLFF

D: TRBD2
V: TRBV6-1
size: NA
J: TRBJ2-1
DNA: TGTGCCAGCTCCGCAGCGGGAGTCCGGAATGAGCAGTTCTTC
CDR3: CASSAAGVRNEQFF

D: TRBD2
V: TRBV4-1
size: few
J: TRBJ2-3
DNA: TGCGCCAGCAGCCAAGGGGACACACCGGGACTAGCGTCTACAGATACGCAGTATTTT
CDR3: CASSQGDTPGLASTDTQYF

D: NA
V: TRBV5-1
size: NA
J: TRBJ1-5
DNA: TGCGCCAGCAGACCGACTACCTCGGGGCCCCAGCATTTT
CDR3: CASRPTTSGPQHF

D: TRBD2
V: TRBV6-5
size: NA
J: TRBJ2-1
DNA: TGTGCCAGCAGTTACAGCGGGGGGTCCTACAATGAGCAGTTCTTC
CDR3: CASSYSGGSYNEQFF

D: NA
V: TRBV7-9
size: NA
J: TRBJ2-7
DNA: TGTTCCACTAACCGAGCCCACGAGCAGTACTTC
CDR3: CSTNRAHEQYF

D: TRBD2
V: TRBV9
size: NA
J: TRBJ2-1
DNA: TGTGCCAGCAGCGTTCTAGCGGGAGGCGATGAGCAGTTCTTC
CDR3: CASSVLAGGDEQFF

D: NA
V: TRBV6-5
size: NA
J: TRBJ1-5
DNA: TGTGCCAGCAGTGGAGGGAACAATCAGCCCCAGCATTTT
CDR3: CASSGGNNQPQHF

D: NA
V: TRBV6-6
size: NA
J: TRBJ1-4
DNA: TGTGCCAGCAGCGTCTTCAGAGTGGCAGGGGTTGAAAAACTGTTTTTT
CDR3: CASSVFRVAGVEKLFF

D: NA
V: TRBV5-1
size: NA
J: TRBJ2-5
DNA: TGCGCCAGCAGCTTATCTACGGCAGGGTGGGAGACCCAGTACTTC
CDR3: CASSLSTAGWETQYF

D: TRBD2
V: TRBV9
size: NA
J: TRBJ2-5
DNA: TGTGCCAGCAGCCCTAGCGGGGGAAAACAAGAGACCCAGTACTTC
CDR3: CASSPSGGKQETQYF

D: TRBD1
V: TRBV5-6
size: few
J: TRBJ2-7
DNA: TGTGCCAGCAGCCCGGGACAGAGCCTATACGAGCAGTACTTC
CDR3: CASSPGQSLYEQYF

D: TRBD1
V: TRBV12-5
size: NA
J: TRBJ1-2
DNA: TGTGCTAGTGGCCCCGGGACAGGGGCTAACTATGGCTACACCTTC
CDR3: CASGPGTGANYGYTF

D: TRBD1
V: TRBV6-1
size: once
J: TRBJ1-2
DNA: TGTGCCAGCACGACAGGGGCGACGGGTGAGGGCTACACCTTC
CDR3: CASTTGATGEGYTF

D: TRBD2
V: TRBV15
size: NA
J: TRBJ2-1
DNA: TGTGCCACCAGCCCAGAACTAGCGGGAGTGAGTGAGCAGTTCTTC
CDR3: CATSPELAGVSEQFF

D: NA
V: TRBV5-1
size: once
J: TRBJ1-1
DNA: TGCGCCAGCAGCTTGGATAGGGGGAACACTGAAGCTTTCTTT
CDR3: CASSLDRGNTEAFF

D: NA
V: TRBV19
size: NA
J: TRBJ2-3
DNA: TGTGCCAGTAGAAGACAGGAGGTACGCACAGATACGCAGTATTTT
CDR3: CASRRQEVRTDTQYF

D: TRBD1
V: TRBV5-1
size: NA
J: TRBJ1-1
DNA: TGCGCCAGCAGCTTGGAGGGTTGGGGACAGGGCCGCGGGAACACTGAAGCTTTCTTT
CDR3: CASSLEGWGQGRGNTEAFF

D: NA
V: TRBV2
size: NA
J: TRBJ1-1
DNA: TGTGCCACCTCGGGAAGCGTCCCTGAAGCTTTCTTT
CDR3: CATSGSVPEAFF

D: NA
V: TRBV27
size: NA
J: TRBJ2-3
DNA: TGTGCCAGCAGTTTAGGTTTGAGTTCAGATACGCAGTATTTT
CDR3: CASSLGLSSDTQYF